The 6 T cell receptor beta chains in this list originate from one sample, sequenced in a study of radiotherapy plus CTLA-4 blockade in lung cancer. Only in-frame clones appear in the TCRdb table, and some are missing; sequencing was by immunoSEQ multiplex PCR. The sample comprises 62,000 or so clones, 70% to 80% of which are singletons, and roughly a tenth rests with the top ten. Sample: peripheral blood, taken from a patient treated with radiotherapy plus ipilimumab. The receptors originated from a human donor with non-small cell lung cancer who had a complete response to radiotherapy plus ipilimumab.

V is TRBV6-4 and J is TRBJ2-1; the D call may be TRBD1 or TRBD2 (5 bases each). Per germline, CDR1 MRHNA and CDR2 SNTAGT. This CDR3 contains 13 residues. V was shortened by 0 bases and J by 7 bases, with 7 bases between the two germline ends. In DNA, the CDR3 is TGTGCCAGCAGTGACTCGGGGGTTAATGAGCAGTTCTTC. This translates into CASSDSGVNEQFF.

This clone was counted between two and nine times. J is TRBJ1-4 and V is TRBV4-1; D gene ambiguous. V lost 3 bases and J 8 bases, leaving 13 bases between the germline ends. Looked up from germline, CDR1 is MGHRA and CDR2 is YSYEKL. This CDR3 is 14 amino acids long. CDR3 sequence: CASSHGGYREKLFF. The CDR3 region has the DNA TGCGCCAGCAGCCATGGTGGGTATAGGGAAAAACTGTTTTTT.

This rearrangement joins TRBV10-3 to TRBJ1-5; D not certain. The germline V gene encodes CDR1 ENHRY and CDR2 SYGVKD. V lost 2 bases to trimming and J lost 2 bases, with 7 bases between them. This CDR3 is 14 amino acids long. In nucleotides, the CDR3 is TGTGCCATCAGTGAGGTGGCAGGCAATCAGCCCCAGCATTTT. Amino acid sequence: CAISEVAGNQPQHF.

This rearrangement joins TRBV18 to TRBJ1-4; D ambiguous. In germline, CDR1 is KGHSH, CDR2 LQKENI. This CDR3 contains 15 residues. V was trimmed by 2 bases and J by 5 bases, leaving 12 bases between them. The CDR3 here is CASSPTGRGNEKLFF. CDR3 DNA sequence: TGTGCCAGCTCACCAACTGGTCGAGGGAATGAAAAACTGTTTTTT. The full variable domain, its missing parts supplied by reference TRBV18 and TRBJ1-4, is NAGVMQNPRHLVRRRGQEARLRCSPMKGHSHVYWYRQLPEEGLKFMVYLQKENIIDESGMPKERFSAEFPKEGPSILRIQQVVRGDSAAYFCASSPTGRGNEKLFFGSGTQLSVL.

The rearrangement joins TRBV7-2 to TRBJ2-7, with TRBD1 identical over 10 bases. Germline values: CDR1 SGHTA, CDR2 FQGNSA. The J segment lost 3 bases and the V segment lost 4 bases, leaving 3 bases of the junction unmatched. The CDR3 has 14 residues. The CDR3 DNA reads as TGTGCCAGCAGCTCCAGGACAGGGGGCTACGAGCAGTACTTC. This encodes CASSSRTGGYEQYF.

This clone has a handful of counts. This chain uses TRBV4-1 with TRBJ1-5, with 9 bases lining up with TRBD1. This CDR3 has 16 amino acids. The J segment lost 5 bases and the V segment lost 0 bases, leaving 5 bases of the junction unmatched. Germline V gene data show CDR1 as MGHRA and CDR2 as YSYEKL. As DNA, the CDR3 is TGCGCCAGCAGCCAAGAAGCCGGGACAGGGTATCAGCCCCAGCATTTT. Protein: CASSQEAGTGYQPQHF.